Shown below are 13 T cell receptor beta chains from a single sample sequenced in a study of T-cell memory formation after mild COVID-19. One entry per CDR3 protein results from TCRdb running MiXCR on the 5' RACE reads. The profile covers over 150,000 distinct CDR3 sequences, with 10% to 15% appearing a single time and 3% to 4% taken by the ten largest. Sequencing used PBMCs or a T cell subset sorted from them (not recorded which). The source is a man between 18 and 35 years old who had mild COVID-19 (a few samples of this study predate the infection). Cell type and time point are not known.

At least ten counts were recorded for this clonotype. The rearrangement joins TRBV29-1 to TRBJ2-1, with a tentative D call TRBD2 (6 bases). Germline CDR1 and CDR2: SQVTM and ANQGSEA. Between the trimmed V and J ends, which lost 7 bases and 5 bases, there was a span of 18 bases. The CDR3 has 14 residues. The CDR3 DNA reads as TGCAGCGCGTTTCGGGGGTACTTTGACAATGAGCAGTTCTTC. This encodes CSAFRGYFDNEQFF.

A few counts support this clonotype. V gene TRBV5-6 combines with J gene TRBJ2-1; 11 nucleotides line up with TRBD2. Germline V gene lookup returns CDR1 SGHDT and CDR2 YYEEEE. Unmatched junction bases numbered 8, after V lost 2 bases and J lost 10 bases. The CDR3 sequence is 15 residues long. CDR3: CASSFSSGGSREQFF. The DNA of the CDR3 is TGTGCCAGCAGCTTCTCTAGCGGGGGGTCTAGGGAGCAGTTCTTC.

This sequence joins TRBV7-3 and TRBJ2-6, with D tentatively TRBD1 or TRBD2 (6 bases each). The V end lost 4 bases, the J end lost 2 bases, and 9 bases lay between the germline ends. Germline V lookup: CDR1 SGHTA, CDR2 FQGTGA. The CDR3 runs to 15 residues. CDR3 sequence (DNA): TGTGCCAGCAGCTCAAGGGGGGCTGGGGCCAACGTCCTGACTTTC. It yields the protein CASSSRGAGANVLTF.

This clonotype was found a few times. This chain uses TRBV3-1 with TRBJ1-4; D possibly corresponds to TRBD1 (5 bases). Germline V lookup: CDR1 LGHDT, CDR2 YNNKEL (reference sequence). The CDR3 runs 16 residues. V shed 4 bases and J shed 8 bases, with 20 bases lying between them. CDR3: CASSRNPGTSGEKLFF. In DNA form, the CDR3 reads TGTGCCAGCAGCCGTAACCCCGGGACGAGTGGAGAAAAACTGTTTTTT.

This clonotype was counted between two and nine times. V gene TRBV7-2 combines with J gene TRBJ1-2; D ambiguous. The CDR3 runs 13 residues. Germline V gives CDR1 SGHTA, CDR2 FQGNSA. The V and J ends lost 1 base and 8 bases respectively, with 11 bases between them. The CDR3 DNA reads TGTGCCAGCAGCTTAGTTCGGGGTGACGGCTACACCTTC. It is translated as CASSLVRGDGYTF.

This chain uses TRBV5-1 with TRBJ2-2, with D maybe TRBD1 (6 bases). V was clipped by 4 bases and J by 0 bases, with 13 bases between them. This CDR3 spans 16 amino acids. Per the germline V gene, CDR1 is SGHRS and CDR2 is YFSETQ. The CDR3 coding sequence is TGCGCCAGCAGCGTTACCGGGACACCGAACACCGGGGAGCTGTTTTTT. The encoded protein is CASSVTGTPNTGELFF.

This clonotype turned up a few times. This chain links TRBV20-1 with TRBJ2-2, with D perhaps TRBD1 (7 bases). Per the germline V gene, CDR1 is DFQATT and CDR2 is SNEGSKA (reference sequence). CDR3 length equals 15 residues. Trimming cost V 3 bases and J 1 base, with 12 bases left between them. Written as DNA, the CDR3 is TGCAGTGCTAGTCGGGGGACAGTGAACACCGGGGAGCTGTTTTTT. It translates to CSASRGTVNTGELFF.

This clonotype has only a few counts. The V and J genes are TRBV5-1 and TRBJ1-6, with 7 nucleotides matching TRBD1. Germline loops: CDR1 SGHRS, CDR2 YFSETQ. Unmatched junction bases numbered 15, after V lost 3 bases and J lost 15 bases. The CDR3 is 15 residues long. The CDR3 is CASSSSGTAPDLLHF. Written as DNA, the CDR3 is TGCGCCAGCAGCTCCTCCGGGACAGCCCCGGATCTCCTCCACTTT.

V gene TRBV5-1 combines with J gene TRBJ2-1; a weak D match, TRBD1 (5 bases). Trimming pared 4 bases from V and 7 bases from J, leaving 9 bases between. The CDR3 extends over 12 amino acids. CDR1 is SGHRS and CDR2 is YFSETQ in the germline V gene. The CDR3 loop reads CASSPQVNEQFF. The CDR3 DNA is TGCGCCAGCAGCCCACAGGTTAATGAGCAGTTCTTC.

This clonotype has more than one count but fewer than ten. The CDR3 DNA is TGTGCCAGCAGCCCGCGGGGGACAGGGCCGGGCTACACCTTC. Translation gives CASSPRGTGPGYTF. The chain couples TRBV7-8 to TRBJ1-2, with 9 bases fitting TRBD1. The CDR3 has 14 residues. CDR1 is SGHVS, CDR2 FQNEAQ, per germline. V was clipped by 5 bases and J by 8 bases; unmatched bases: 9.

V usage is TRBV6-2 or TRBV6-3 and J usage is TRBJ2-1, with D uncertain. Deletions cut 7 bases from V and 2 bases from J, with 9 bases between. CDR1 and CDR2 (germline): MNHEY, SVGEGT. The CDR3 loop spans 13 amino acids. DNA for the CDR3: TGTGCCAGCACTCCATCCGCCTACAATGAGCAGTTCTTC. Its translation: CASTPSAYNEQFF.

This clonotype was counted many times. The gene calls are TRBV7-2 and TRBJ2-3, with 9 bases aligning to TRBD1. This CDR3 is 16 amino acids long. Looked up from germline, CDR1 is SGHTA and CDR2 is FQGNSA. The V segment lost 4 bases and the J segment 6 bases; nucleotides outside the gene matches: 11. CDR3 loop: CASSSLVGQGKDTQYF. CDR3 DNA sequence: TGTGCCAGCAGCTCTCTGGTGGGACAGGGCAAGGATACGCAGTATTTT.

The chain links TRBV2 to TRBJ2-5; the D gene is possibly TRBD2 (6 bases). The CDR3 totals 12 residues. Germline-derived CDR1 and CDR2 are SNHLY and FYNNEI. Deletions cut 8 bases from V and 0 bases from J, with 7 bases between. This CDR3 is CASGGNQETQYF. CDR3 DNA: TGTGCCAGCGGGGGGAACCAAGAGACCCAGTACTTC.